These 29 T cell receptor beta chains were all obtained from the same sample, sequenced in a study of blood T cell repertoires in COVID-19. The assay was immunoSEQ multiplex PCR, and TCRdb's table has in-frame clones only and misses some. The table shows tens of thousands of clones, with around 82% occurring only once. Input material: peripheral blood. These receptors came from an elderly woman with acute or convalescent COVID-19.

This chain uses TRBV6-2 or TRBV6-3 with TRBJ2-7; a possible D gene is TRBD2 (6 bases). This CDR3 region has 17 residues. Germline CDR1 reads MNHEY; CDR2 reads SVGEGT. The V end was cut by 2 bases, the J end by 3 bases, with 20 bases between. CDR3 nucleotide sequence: TGTGCCAGCAGTTACCTCTTCGGGGGTACGGTTGGCTACGAGCAGTACTTC. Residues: CASSYLFGGTVGYEQYF.

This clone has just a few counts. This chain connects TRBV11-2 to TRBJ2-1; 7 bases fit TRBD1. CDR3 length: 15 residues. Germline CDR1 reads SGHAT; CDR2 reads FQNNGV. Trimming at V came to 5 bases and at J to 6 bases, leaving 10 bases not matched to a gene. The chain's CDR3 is CASSADRFLGNEQFF. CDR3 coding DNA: TGTGCCAGCAGCGCGGACAGGTTTTTGGGCAATGAGCAGTTCTTC.

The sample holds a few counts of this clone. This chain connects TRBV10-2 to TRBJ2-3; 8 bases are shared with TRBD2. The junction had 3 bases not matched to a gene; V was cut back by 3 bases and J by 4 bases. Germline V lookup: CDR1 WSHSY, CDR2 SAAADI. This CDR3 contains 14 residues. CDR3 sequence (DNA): TGCGCCAGCAGTGACGGGGGGGCAGCAGATACGCAGTATTTT. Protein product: CASSDGGAADTQYF.

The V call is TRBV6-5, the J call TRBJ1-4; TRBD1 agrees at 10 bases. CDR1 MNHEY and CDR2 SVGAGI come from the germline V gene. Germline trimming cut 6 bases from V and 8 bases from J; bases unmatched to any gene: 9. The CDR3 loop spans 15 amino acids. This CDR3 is CASSLGTGVGEKLFF. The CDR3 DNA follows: TGTGCCAGCAGCCTCGGGACAGGGGTTGGCGAAAAACTGTTTTTT.

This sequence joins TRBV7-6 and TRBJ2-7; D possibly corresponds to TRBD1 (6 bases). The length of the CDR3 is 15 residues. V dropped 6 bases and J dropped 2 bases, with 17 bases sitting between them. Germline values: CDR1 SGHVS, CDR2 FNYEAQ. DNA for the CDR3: TGTGCCAGCAGGCGTCAGGACAGAGCGCCCTACGAGCAGTACTTC. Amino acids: CASRRQDRAPYEQYF.

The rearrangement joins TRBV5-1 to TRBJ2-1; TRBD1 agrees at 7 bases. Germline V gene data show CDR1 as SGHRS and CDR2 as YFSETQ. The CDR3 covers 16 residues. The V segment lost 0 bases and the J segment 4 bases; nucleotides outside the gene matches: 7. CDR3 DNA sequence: TGCGCCAGCAGCTTGGAACCGGGACAGCGGTACAATGAGCAGTTCTTC. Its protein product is CASSLEPGQRYNEQFF.

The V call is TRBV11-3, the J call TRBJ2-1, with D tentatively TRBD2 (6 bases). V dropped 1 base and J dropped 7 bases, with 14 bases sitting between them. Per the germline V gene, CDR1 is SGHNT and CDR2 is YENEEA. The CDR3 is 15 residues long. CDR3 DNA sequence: TGTGCCAGCAGCTTAGGGGGACTTTGGGGTAATGAGCAGTTCTTC. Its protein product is CASSLGGLWGNEQFF.

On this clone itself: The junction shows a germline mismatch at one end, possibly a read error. The CDR3 sequence is CASSEYTGIKLYF. CDR3 in DNA: TGTGCCAGCAGTGAATATACCGGGATCAAACTCTACTTT. The chain links TRBV25-1 to TRBJ1-4; D call uncertain. The CDR3 is 13 amino acids. The germline CDR1 and CDR2 sequences are MGHDK and SYGVNS.

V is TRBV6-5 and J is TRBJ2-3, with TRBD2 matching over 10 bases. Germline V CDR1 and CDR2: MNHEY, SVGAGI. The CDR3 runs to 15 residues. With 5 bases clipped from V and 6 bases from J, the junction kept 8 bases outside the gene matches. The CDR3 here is CASSTLAGVGDTQYF. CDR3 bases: TGTGCCAGCAGTACCCTAGCGGGGGTCGGGGATACGCAGTATTTT.

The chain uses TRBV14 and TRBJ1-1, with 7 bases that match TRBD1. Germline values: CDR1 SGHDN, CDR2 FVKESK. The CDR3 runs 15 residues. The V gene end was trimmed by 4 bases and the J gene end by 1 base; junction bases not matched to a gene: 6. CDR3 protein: CASSPGQVGNTEAFF. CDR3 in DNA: TGTGCCAGCAGCCCCGGACAGGTGGGGAACACTGAAGCTTTCTTT.

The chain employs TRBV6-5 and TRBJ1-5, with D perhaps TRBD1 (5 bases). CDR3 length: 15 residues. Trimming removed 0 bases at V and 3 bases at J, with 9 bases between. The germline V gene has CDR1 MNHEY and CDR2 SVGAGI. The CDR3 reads CASSYSVGDNQPQHF. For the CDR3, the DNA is TGTGCCAGCAGTTACTCGGTAGGGGACAATCAGCCCCAGCATTTT.

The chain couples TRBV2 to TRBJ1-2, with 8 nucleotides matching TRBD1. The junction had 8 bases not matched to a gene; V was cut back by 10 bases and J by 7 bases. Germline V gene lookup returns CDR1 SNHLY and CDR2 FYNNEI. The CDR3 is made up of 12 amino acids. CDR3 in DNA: TGTGCCATAAAACAGGGGGGGGCTGGCTACACCTTC. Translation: CAIKQGGAGYTF.

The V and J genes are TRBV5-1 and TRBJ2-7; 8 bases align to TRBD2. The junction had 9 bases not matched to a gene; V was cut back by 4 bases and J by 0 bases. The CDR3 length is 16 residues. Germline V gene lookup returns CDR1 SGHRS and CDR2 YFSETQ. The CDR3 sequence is CASSPNGGASSYEQYF. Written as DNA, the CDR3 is TGCGCCAGCAGCCCAAACGGGGGGGCAAGCTCCTACGAGCAGTACTTC.

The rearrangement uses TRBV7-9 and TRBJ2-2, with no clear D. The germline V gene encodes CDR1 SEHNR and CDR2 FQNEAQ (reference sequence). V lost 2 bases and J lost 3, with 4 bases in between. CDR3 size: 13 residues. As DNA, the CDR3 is TGTGCCAGCAGCTTACTCGACACCGGGGAGCTGTTTTTT. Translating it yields CASSLLDTGELFF.

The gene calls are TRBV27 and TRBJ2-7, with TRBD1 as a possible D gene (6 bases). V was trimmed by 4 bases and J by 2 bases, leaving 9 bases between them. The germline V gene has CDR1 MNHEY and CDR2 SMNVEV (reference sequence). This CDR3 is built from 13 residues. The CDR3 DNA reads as TGTGCCAGCAGTTCTTGGACAGCCTACGAGCAGTACTTC. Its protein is CASSSWTAYEQYF.

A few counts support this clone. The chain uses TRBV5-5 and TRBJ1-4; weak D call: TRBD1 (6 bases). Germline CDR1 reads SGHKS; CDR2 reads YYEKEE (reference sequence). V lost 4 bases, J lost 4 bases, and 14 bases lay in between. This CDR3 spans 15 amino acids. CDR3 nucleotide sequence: TGTGCCAGCAGCCCGGACAGCGGATTTAATGAAAAACTGTTTTTT. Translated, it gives CASSPDSGFNEKLFF.

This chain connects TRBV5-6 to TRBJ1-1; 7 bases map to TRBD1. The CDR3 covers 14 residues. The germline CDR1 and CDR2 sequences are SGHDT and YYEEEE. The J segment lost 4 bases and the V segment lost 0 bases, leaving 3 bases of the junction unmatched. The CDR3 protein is CASSLVAGGTEAFF. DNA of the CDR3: TGTGCCAGCAGCTTGGTAGCAGGGGGCACTGAAGCTTTCTTT.

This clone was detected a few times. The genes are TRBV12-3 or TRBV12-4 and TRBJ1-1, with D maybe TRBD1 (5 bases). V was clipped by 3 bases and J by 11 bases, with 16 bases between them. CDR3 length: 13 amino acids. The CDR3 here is CASSLTAPQGAFF. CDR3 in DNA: TGTGCCAGCAGTTTGACAGCACCTCAAGGGGCTTTCTTT.

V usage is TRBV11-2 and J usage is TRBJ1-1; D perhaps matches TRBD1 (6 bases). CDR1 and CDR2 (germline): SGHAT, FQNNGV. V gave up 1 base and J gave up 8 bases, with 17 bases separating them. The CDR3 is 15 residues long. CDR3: CASSLGSSGGLEAFF. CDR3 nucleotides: TGTGCCAGCAGCTTAGGGTCGTCGGGGGGGCTCGAAGCTTTCTTT.

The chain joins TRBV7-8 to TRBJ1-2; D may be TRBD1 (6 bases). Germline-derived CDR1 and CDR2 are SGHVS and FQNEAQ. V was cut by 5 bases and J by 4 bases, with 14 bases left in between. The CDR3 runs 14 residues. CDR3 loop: CASSLGAQLYGYTF. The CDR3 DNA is TGTGCCAGCAGCCTGGGGGCGCAGCTCTATGGCTACACCTTC. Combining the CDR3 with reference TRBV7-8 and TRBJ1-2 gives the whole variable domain GAGVSQSPRYKVAKRGQDVALRCDPISGHVSLFWYQQALGQGPEFLTYFQNEAQLDKSGLPSDRFFAERPEGSVSTLKIQRTQQEDSAVYLCASSLGAQLYGYTFGSGTRLTVV.

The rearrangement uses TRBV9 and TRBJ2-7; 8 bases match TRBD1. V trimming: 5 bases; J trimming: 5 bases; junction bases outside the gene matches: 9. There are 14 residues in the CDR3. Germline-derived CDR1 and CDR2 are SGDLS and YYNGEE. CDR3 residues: CASSSGQGRNEQYF. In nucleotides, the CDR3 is TGTGCCAGCAGTTCCGGACAGGGCAGGAACGAGCAGTACTTC. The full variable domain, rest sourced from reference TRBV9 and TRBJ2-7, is DSGVTQTPKHLITATGQRVTLRCSPRSGDLSVYWYQQSLDQGLQFLIQYYNGEERAKGNILERFSAQQFPDLHSELNLSSLELGDSALYFCASSSGQGRNEQYFGPGTRLTVT.

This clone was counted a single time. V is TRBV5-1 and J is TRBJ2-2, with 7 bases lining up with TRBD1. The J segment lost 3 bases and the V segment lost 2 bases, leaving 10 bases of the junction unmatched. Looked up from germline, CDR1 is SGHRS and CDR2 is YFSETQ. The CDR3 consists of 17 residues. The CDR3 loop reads CASSFQVGQSHTGELFF. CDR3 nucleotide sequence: TGCGCCAGCAGCTTTCAAGTGGGACAGAGCCACACCGGGGAGCTGTTTTTT.

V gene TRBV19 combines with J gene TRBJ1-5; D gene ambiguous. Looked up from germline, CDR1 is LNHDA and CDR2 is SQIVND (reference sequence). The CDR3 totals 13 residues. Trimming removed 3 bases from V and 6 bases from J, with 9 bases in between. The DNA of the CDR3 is TGTGCCAGTAGTATCGCGGAGGGTCAGCCCCAGCATTTT. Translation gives CASSIAEGQPQHF.

CDR3 bases: TGTGCCAGTAAACAGGGGCAGGGATATCAGCCCCAGCATTTT. Residues: CASKQGQGYQPQHF. The chain joins TRBV19 to TRBJ1-5, with 7 bases that match TRBD1. The CDR3 runs 14 residues. With V trimmed by 7 bases and J by 5 bases, 8 bases remained unmatched. Germline V CDR1 and CDR2: LNHDA, SQIVND (reference sequence).

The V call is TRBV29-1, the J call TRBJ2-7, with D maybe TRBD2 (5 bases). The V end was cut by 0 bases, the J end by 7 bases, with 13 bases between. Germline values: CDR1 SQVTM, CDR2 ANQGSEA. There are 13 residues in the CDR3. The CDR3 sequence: CSVEDPAGREQYF. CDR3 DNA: TGCAGCGTTGAAGATCCCGCGGGCCGAGAGCAGTACTTC.

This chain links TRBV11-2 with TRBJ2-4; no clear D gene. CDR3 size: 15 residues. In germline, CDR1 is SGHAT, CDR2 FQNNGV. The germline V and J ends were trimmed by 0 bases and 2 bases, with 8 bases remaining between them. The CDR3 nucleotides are TGTGCCAGCAGCTTAGATACACAACCCAAAAACATTCAGTACTTC. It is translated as CASSLDTQPKNIQYF.

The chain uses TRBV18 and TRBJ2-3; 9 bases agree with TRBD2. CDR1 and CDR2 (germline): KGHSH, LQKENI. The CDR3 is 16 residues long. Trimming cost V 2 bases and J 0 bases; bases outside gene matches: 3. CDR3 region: CASSPSSGASTDTQYF. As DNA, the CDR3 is TGTGCCAGCTCACCATCTAGCGGGGCGAGCACAGATACGCAGTATTTT.

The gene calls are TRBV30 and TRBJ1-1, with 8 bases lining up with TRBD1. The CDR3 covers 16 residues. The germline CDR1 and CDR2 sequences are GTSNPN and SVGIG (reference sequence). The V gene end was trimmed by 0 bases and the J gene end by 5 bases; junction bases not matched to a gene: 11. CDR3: CAWSVDPNRGRTEAFF. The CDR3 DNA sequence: TGTGCCTGGAGTGTGGACCCTAACAGGGGGAGAACTGAAGCTTTCTTT. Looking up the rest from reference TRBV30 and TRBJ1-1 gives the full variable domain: SQTIHQWPATLVQPVGSPLSLECTVEGTSNPNLYWYRQAAGRGLQLLFYSVGIGQISSEVPQNLSASRPQDRQFILSSKKLLLSDSGFYLCAWSVDPNRGRTEAFFGQGTRLTVV.

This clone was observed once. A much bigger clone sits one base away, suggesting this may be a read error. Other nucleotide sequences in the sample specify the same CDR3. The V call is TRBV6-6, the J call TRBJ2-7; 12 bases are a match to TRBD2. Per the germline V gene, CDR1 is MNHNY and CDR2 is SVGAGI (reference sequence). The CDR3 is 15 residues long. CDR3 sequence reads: CASRPLAGGSYEQYF. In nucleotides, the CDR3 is TGTGCCAGCAGACCACTAGCGGGGGGCTCCTACGAACAGTACTTC.